A single sample is the source of the 20 T cell receptor beta chains below, sequenced in a study of beta chain features in type 1 diabetes. Study results and caveats: Significant though moderate, a shortening of TCRB CDR3s appeared in all four CD4+ subsets of Type 1 diabetes patients.

Their antigens remain unidentified. The isolated RNA, all of it, was reverse transcribed, so expressed TCRB transcripts were what got sequenced. TCRdb's table, derived via immunoSEQ multiplex PCR, lists solely in-frame clones and lacks some. Of some 45,000 clones in the sample, approximately 72% were seen once. Sample: Tregs from blood. All receptors come from a woman aged 18-29 years with type 1 diabetes.

J is TRBJ1-2 and V is TRBV6-6, with D possibly TRBD1 on 5 matching bases. Germline assignment: CDR1 MNHNY and CDR2 SVGAGI (reference sequence). The CDR3 is made up of 15 amino acids. Trimming removed 6 bases at V and 6 bases at J, with 20 bases between. This CDR3 reads CASRYGGALRDGYTF. The CDR3 bases are TGTGCCAGCAGGTACGGTGGGGCGCTTCGTGATGGCTACACCTTC.

The chain is built from TRBV4-3 and TRBJ1-6; unclear D gene. There are 15 residues in the CDR3. CDR1 and CDR2 (germline): LGHNA, YSLEER. Between the trimmed V and J ends, which lost 0 bases and 6 bases, there was a span of 9 bases. CDR3 loop: CASSQDQWANSPLHF. The CDR3 DNA follows: TGCGCCAGCAGCCAAGATCAGTGGGCTAATTCACCCCTCCACTTT.

The J gene is TRBJ1-5, the V gene TRBV19, with D possibly TRBD1 on 6 matching bases. Looked up from germline, CDR1 is LNHDA and CDR2 is SQIVND (reference sequence). The CDR3 length is 21 residues. The V end lost 0 bases, the J end lost 1 base, and 25 bases lay between the germline ends. The CDR3 sequence is CASSIDLVRTEARGSNQPQHF. CDR3 bases: TGTGCCAGTAGTATAGATCTTGTAAGGACAGAGGCGAGAGGAAGCAATCAGCCCCAGCATTTT.

This chain connects TRBV7-9 to TRBJ2-1; perhaps TRBD2 as D (5 bases). Per the germline V gene, CDR1 is SEHNR and CDR2 is FQNEAQ (reference sequence). The CDR3 covers 15 residues. Trimming took off 3 bases at V and 10 bases at J, with 19 bases between the two ends. DNA of the CDR3: TGTGCCAGCAGCTTGCCCTCGGGGTGGGCCCGGGAGCAGTTCTTC. Translated, it gives CASSLPSGWAREQFF.

The CDR3 region has the DNA TGTGCCTGGAGTGAACTGGATACGCAGTATTTT. Translated, it gives CAWSELDTQYF. The chain links TRBV30 to TRBJ2-3; D remains ambiguous. Germline CDR1 is GTSNPN and CDR2 is SVGIG (reference sequence). The V and J ends lost 1 base and 6 bases respectively, with 5 bases between them. The length of the CDR3 is 11 residues.

The chain combines TRBV7-9 with TRBJ2-3; possible D gene TRBD1, 6 bases. The CDR3 covers 16 residues. The germline CDR1 and CDR2 sequences are SEHNR and FQNEAQ (reference sequence). The germline V and J ends were trimmed by 5 bases and 2 bases, with 17 bases remaining between them. The CDR3 DNA follows: TGTGCCAGCAGCCCTCGACAGGACGCTCTCACAGATACGCAGTATTTT. It encodes CASSPRQDALTDTQYF.

The chain recombines TRBV7-8 with TRBJ1-6, with TRBD1 identical over 9 bases. V trimming: 4 bases; J trimming: 11 bases; junction bases outside the gene matches: 9. CDR1 and CDR2 from the germline V gene are SGHVS and FQNEAQ. CDR3 length: 15 amino acids. The CDR3 protein is CASSSRTGEGAPLHF. The CDR3 coding sequence is TGTGCCAGCAGCTCCCGGACAGGGGAAGGGGCACCCCTCCACTTT.

The chain has TRBV7-8 and TRBJ1-5, with D perhaps TRBD1 (5 bases). V gave up 4 bases and J gave up 2 bases, with 18 bases separating them. This CDR3 has 17 residues. Germline lookup yields CDR1 SGHVS and CDR2 FQNEAQ. The CDR3 DNA reads TGTGCCAGCAGCTCCCCTTCGGGACTCAGAGGCAATCAGCCCCAGCATTTT. This sequence encodes CASSSPSGLRGNQPQHF.

The chain links TRBV7-2 to TRBJ2-5; D is undetermined. CDR1 is SGHTA and CDR2 is FQGNSA in the germline V gene. This CDR3 region has 12 residues. The V and J ends lost 3 bases and 5 bases respectively, with 7 bases between them. The CDR3 DNA sequence: TGTGCCAGCAGCTTTTATCTGGAGACCCAGTACTTC. It specifies CASSFYLETQYF.

The chain links TRBV9 to TRBJ1-1; 7 bases map to TRBD1. CDR1 is SGDLS and CDR2 is YYNGEE in the germline V gene. J gave up 4 bases and V 3 bases, and 9 bases lay outside the gene matches. This CDR3 has 15 residues. CDR3 protein: CASSAHPGQATEAFF. The DNA for the CDR3 is TGTGCCAGCAGCGCACACCCTGGACAGGCCACTGAAGCTTTCTTT. The complete variable domain, with remaining parts taken from reference TRBV9 and TRBJ1-1, reads DSGVTQTPKHLITATGQRVTLRCSPRSGDLSVYWYQQSLDQGLQFLIQYYNGEERAKGNILERFSAQQFPDLHSELNLSSLELGDSALYFCASSAHPGQATEAFFGQGTRLTVV.

This sequence joins TRBV11-2 and TRBJ2-5; 7 bases agree with TRBD2. CDR1 and CDR2 from the germline V gene are SGHAT and FQNNGV. V gave up 2 bases and J gave up 7 bases; unmatched junction bases: 13. The CDR3 is made up of 16 amino acids. The CDR3 here is CASSLILGRGPVTQYF. Written as DNA, the CDR3 is TGTGCCAGCAGCTTAATCTTAGGGAGGGGCCCAGTGACCCAGTACTTC.

V gene TRBV10-1 combines with J gene TRBJ2-7; 12 bases map to TRBD1. Looked up from germline, CDR1 is WNHNN and CDR2 is SYGVQD (reference sequence). This CDR3 has 16 residues. The V segment lost 0 bases and the J segment 4 bases; nucleotides outside the gene matches: 4. The CDR3 nucleotides are TGCGCCAGCAGTGAGTCGGGGGGACAGGGGGCGTACGAGCAGTACTTC. Its translation is CASSESGGQGAYEQYF.

The genes are TRBV28 and TRBJ1-1, with a tentative D call TRBD1 (6 bases). The CDR3 spans 15 residues. Germline assignment: CDR1 MDHEN and CDR2 SYDVKM. With 5 bases removed from V and 11 bases from J, the gap between germline ends came to 24 bases. The CDR3, as DNA: TGTGCCAGCAGTCCTCCTGGGACATTGAACACTTGGGCTTTCTTT. This encodes CASSPPGTLNTWAFF.

This clone has only a few counts. The genes are TRBV10-2 and TRBJ2-3; D ambiguous. CDR3 length: 11 amino acids. Germline V gene sequence: CDR1 WSHSY, CDR2 SAAADI. V was cut by 4 bases and J by 3 bases, with 2 bases left in between. Here the CDR3 reads CASSVTDTQYF. CDR3 in DNA: TGCGCCAGCAGTGTAACAGATACGCAGTATTTT.

Within the sample, this clone is medium-sized (0.01 to 0.1%). V usage is TRBV7-8 and J usage is TRBJ1-6, with D hard to call. This CDR3 comprises 14 residues. V dropped 5 bases and J dropped 8 bases, with 13 bases sitting between them. Germline CDR1 is SGHVS and CDR2 is FQNEAQ. As DNA, the CDR3 is TGTGCCAGCAGCCCCCGGATGGCGGATTCACCCCTCCACTTT. It is translated as CASSPRMADSPLHF.

This clone was picked up a small number of times. The V gene is TRBV10-3, the J gene TRBJ2-7; 7 bases match TRBD1. CDR1 is ENHRY, CDR2 SYGVKD, per germline. J gave up 5 bases and V 10 bases, and 8 bases lay outside the gene matches. This CDR3 contains 12 residues. This chain's CDR3 is CASRQGANEQYF. CDR3 sequence (DNA): TGTGCCAGCCGACAGGGAGCGAACGAGCAGTACTTC.

The chain joins TRBV29-1 to TRBJ2-5, with a weak D call TRBD2 (7 bases). The V gene lost 4 bases and the J gene lost 7 bases, with 13 bases spanning the gap. Germline assignment: CDR1 SQVTM and CDR2 ANQGSEA. The CDR3 totals 12 residues. The CDR3 region has the DNA TGCAGCGTTGGAGAGGGGGAGGGGACCCAGTACTTC. Its protein product is CSVGEGEGTQYF. The full variable domain, completed using reference TRBV29-1 and TRBJ2-5, is SAVISQKPSRDICQRGTSLTIQCQVDSQVTMMFWYRQQPGQSLTLIATANQGSEATYESGFVIDKFPISRPNLTFSTLTVSNMSPEDSSIYLCSVGEGEGTQYFGPGTRLLVL.

This chain joins TRBV5-1 and TRBJ2-1; 7 bases match TRBD2. The junction had 5 bases not matched to a gene; V was cut back by 5 bases and J by 12 bases. Germline CDR1 SGHRS, CDR2 YFSETQ. The CDR3 totals 11 residues. This chain's CDR3 is CASRARGGQFF. The CDR3 DNA follows: TGCGCCAGCAGGGCCCGCGGGGGGCAGTTCTTC.

This clone has a handful of counts. The J gene is TRBJ2-4, the V gene TRBV9; TRBD1 matches 10 bases. V gave up 3 bases and J gave up 0 bases; unmatched junction bases: 3. CDR3 size: 16 residues. Germline V lookup: CDR1 SGDLS, CDR2 YYNGEE. CDR3 nucleotides: TGTGCCAGCAGCGCGGGACAGGGGAGAGCCAAAAACATTCAGTACTTC. It yields the protein CASSAGQGRAKNIQYF.

This clone was picked up a small number of times. The V call is TRBV15, the J call TRBJ2-1; TRBD2 agrees at 9 bases. The V and J ends lost 0 bases and 2 bases, in that order; junction bases with no gene match: 14. This CDR3 spans 20 amino acids. Germline lookup yields CDR1 LNHNV and CDR2 YYDKDF (reference sequence). The DNA for the CDR3 is TGTGCCACCAGCAGAGATTCTTCTCTAGCGGGAATCGGGGCCTACAATGAGCAGTTCTTC. Translation gives CATSRDSSLAGIGAYNEQFF.